The next 3 T cell receptor beta chains were all read from a single sample in a study of blood T cell repertoires in COVID-19 (dated by TCRdb to about 2020). The library was built by means of the immunoSEQ multiplex PCR assay. The source is immuneACCESS, and TCRdb retained only in-frame sequences with V and J called. Part of the clones is not carried over; for the studies checked, unresolved V genes explain less than half of this, and the remainder is unexplained. The sample data list fewer than 65,000 clones, and approximately 88% of these were observed just once. 10% to 13% of the sample lies in the top ten. Sequencing input: peripheral blood. The source is a man younger than 45 with COVID-19, enrolled during active disease.

This sequence joins TRBV10-1 and TRBJ2-1; a weak D match, TRBD1 (8 bases). Trimming shortened V by 8 bases and J by 4 bases, and 24 bases separated the two germline ends. CDR3 length: 17 amino acids. Germline V gives CDR1 WNHNN, CDR2 SYGVQD (reference sequence). DNA of the CDR3: TGCGCCAGCCAAGGGACAGGTCGCGGACTAGGGTACAATGAGCAGTTCTTC. Its protein is CASQGTGRGLGYNEQFF.

The count of this clone is one. The J gene is TRBJ1-2, the V gene TRBV9; 8 bases are a match to TRBD1. Germline V gene data show CDR1 as SGDLS and CDR2 as YYNGEE. With V trimmed by 2 bases and J by 4 bases, 7 bases remained unmatched. The CDR3 has 15 amino acids. The CDR3, as DNA: TGTGCCAGCAGCGTCGGACAGGGAGACCTCTATGGCTACACCTTC. It is translated as CASSVGQGDLYGYTF.

The V gene is TRBV28, the J gene TRBJ1-2; D may be TRBD1 (6 bases). V lost 9 bases and J lost 2, with 10 bases in between. Germline-derived CDR1 and CDR2 are MDHEN and SYDVKM. CDR3 length: 12 residues. Written as DNA, the CDR3 is TGTGCCAGTGTTACAGGGAACTATGGCTACACCTTC. Amino acid sequence: CASVTGNYGYTF.